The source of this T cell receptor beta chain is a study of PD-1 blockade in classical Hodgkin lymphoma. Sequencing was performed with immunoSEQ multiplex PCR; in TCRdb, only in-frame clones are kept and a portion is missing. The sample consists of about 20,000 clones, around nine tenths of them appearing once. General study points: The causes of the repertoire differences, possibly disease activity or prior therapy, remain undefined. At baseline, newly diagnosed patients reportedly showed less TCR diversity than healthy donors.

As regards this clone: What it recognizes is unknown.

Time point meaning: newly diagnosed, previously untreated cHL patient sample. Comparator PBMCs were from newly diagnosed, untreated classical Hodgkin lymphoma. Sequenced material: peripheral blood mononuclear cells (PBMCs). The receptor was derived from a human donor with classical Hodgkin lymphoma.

This CDR3 is CASSEWGTGIAQVETQYF. CDR3 bases: TGTGCCAGCAGTGAATGGGGGACAGGGATTGCCCAAGTAGAGACCCAGTACTTC. This chain links TRBV25-1 with TRBJ2-5, with 9 positions matching TRBD1. The CDR3 consists of 18 residues. The junction had 13 bases not matched to a gene; V was cut back by 1 base and J by 4 bases. CDR1 and CDR2 from the germline V gene are MGHDK and SYGVNS.